These 11 T cell receptor beta chains came from one sample sequenced in a study of early T cells in non-severe SARS-CoV-2 infection. A single record per CDR3 protein comes from TCRdb applying MiXCR to the 5' RACE reads. The repertoire holds tens of thousands of distinct CDR3 sequences, with about 10% as singletons. Input material: whole blood. Receptor source: an adult who was a healthcare worker with PCR-confirmed SARS-CoV-2 infection or an uninfected control (not recorded which).

This clonotype was seen repeatedly, ten times or more. The DNA for the CDR3 is TGTGCCAGCAGCCCGAGCGGGGTCGGGAGTTTGCGCTACACCTTC. Protein: CASSPSGVGSLRYTF. The V call is TRBV11-2, the J call TRBJ1-2; D is ambiguous. CDR1 and CDR2 (germline): SGHAT, FQNNGV. This CDR3 has 15 amino acids. Trimming cost V 5 bases and J 9 bases, with 22 bases left between them.

This chain joins TRBV2 and TRBJ1-1; D gene ambiguous. V was pared by 6 bases and J by 4 bases, with 9 bases between. The CDR3 has 12 amino acids. Germline CDR1 and CDR2: SNHLY and FYNNEI. The CDR3 is CASREGPTEAFF. DNA for the CDR3: TGTGCCAGCAGGGAGGGTCCCACTGAAGCTTTCTTT.

The chain employs TRBV29-1 and TRBJ2-5; 11 nucleotides agree with TRBD2. The germline V gene encodes CDR1 SQVTM and CDR2 ANQGSEA. Losses at the gene ends were 3 bases for V and 4 bases for J; bases not matched to a gene: 1. This CDR3 has 13 amino acids. In DNA, the CDR3 is TGCAGCGTTGACGGACTAGCGGGAGAGACCCAGTACTTC. Translated: CSVDGLAGETQYF.

The chain carries TRBV24-1 and TRBJ2-1, with 7 bases that match TRBD1. The ends lost 0 bases at V and 5 bases at J; junction bases unmatched: 9. The germline V gene has CDR1 KGHDR and CDR2 SFDVKD. This CDR3 has 17 residues. The CDR3 coding sequence is TGTGCCACCAGTGATTTGGGACAGGCCGTGAGGGACAATGAGCAGTTCTTC. Translation gives CATSDLGQAVRDNEQFF.

The gene calls are TRBV9 and TRBJ2-2; 8 positions agree with TRBD2. The CDR3 length is 17 residues. The V gene's germline CDR1 is SGDLS and CDR2 YYNGEE. Trimming took 4 bases from V and 5 from J; bases not matched to a gene: 13. The CDR3 is CASSLRAGAGVTGELFF. CDR3 DNA sequence: TGTGCCAGCAGCCTGAGAGCGGGAGCAGGGGTGACCGGGGAGCTGTTTTTT.

This clonotype appeared a few times. The genes are TRBV5-5 and TRBJ2-5; possibly TRBD2 for D (5 bases). V lost 0 bases and J lost 4, with 10 bases in between. Per the germline V gene, CDR1 is SGHKS and CDR2 is YYEKEE (reference sequence). The CDR3 is made up of 14 amino acids. The CDR3 DNA reads TGTGCCAGCAGCTTGGAGGTTGCGGGAGAGACCCAGTACTTC. This sequence encodes CASSLEVAGETQYF.

This clonotype was found many times. The V call is TRBV20-1, the J call TRBJ2-7; 9 positions match TRBD1. Losses at the gene ends were 5 bases for V and 3 bases for J; bases not matched to a gene: 2. The germline V gene has CDR1 DFQATT and CDR2 SNEGSKA (reference sequence). This CDR3 is 12 amino acids long. The CDR3 DNA reads as TGCAGTGCTGCGGGACAGGGCTACGAGCAGTACTTC. It codes for CSAAGQGYEQYF.

The chain combines TRBV12-3 or TRBV12-4 with TRBJ2-3, with D hard to call. The V and J ends lost 7 bases and 3 bases respectively, with 11 bases between them. This CDR3 comprises 13 residues. The CDR3 DNA follows: TGTGCCAGCACCAGGCGGATAACAGATACGCAGTATTTT. This codes for CASTRRITDTQYF.

The chain recombines TRBV29-1 with TRBJ2-1, with D possibly being TRBD1 (6 bases). Germline values: CDR1 SQVTM, CDR2 ANQGSEA. V lost 3 bases and J 4 bases, leaving 10 bases between the germline ends. The CDR3 sequence is 13 residues long. CDR3 coding DNA: TGCAGCGTTGATGGACAGAAATACAATGAGCAGTTCTTC. Its protein product is CSVDGQKYNEQFF.

This clonotype was counted many times. The chain joins TRBV12-3 or TRBV12-4 to TRBJ2-1, with D tentatively TRBD1 or TRBD2 (5 bases each). The V gene lost 4 bases and the J gene lost 4 bases, with 14 bases spanning the gap. The CDR3 loop spans 15 amino acids. CDR3 sequence (DNA): TGTGCCAGCAGTTGGGACCTAGGGTATTACAATGAGCAGTTCTTC. Protein product: CASSWDLGYYNEQFF.

This clonotype was recorded many times. V and J are TRBV20-1 and TRBJ2-7, with D perhaps TRBD2 (5 bases). Germline CDR1 is DFQATT and CDR2 is SNEGSKA (reference sequence). This CDR3 region has 14 residues. Trimming cost V 1 base and J 3 bases, with 13 bases left between them. The CDR3: CSARGTSPLYEQYF. For the CDR3, the DNA is TGCAGTGCTAGAGGCACTAGTCCGCTCTACGAGCAGTACTTC.